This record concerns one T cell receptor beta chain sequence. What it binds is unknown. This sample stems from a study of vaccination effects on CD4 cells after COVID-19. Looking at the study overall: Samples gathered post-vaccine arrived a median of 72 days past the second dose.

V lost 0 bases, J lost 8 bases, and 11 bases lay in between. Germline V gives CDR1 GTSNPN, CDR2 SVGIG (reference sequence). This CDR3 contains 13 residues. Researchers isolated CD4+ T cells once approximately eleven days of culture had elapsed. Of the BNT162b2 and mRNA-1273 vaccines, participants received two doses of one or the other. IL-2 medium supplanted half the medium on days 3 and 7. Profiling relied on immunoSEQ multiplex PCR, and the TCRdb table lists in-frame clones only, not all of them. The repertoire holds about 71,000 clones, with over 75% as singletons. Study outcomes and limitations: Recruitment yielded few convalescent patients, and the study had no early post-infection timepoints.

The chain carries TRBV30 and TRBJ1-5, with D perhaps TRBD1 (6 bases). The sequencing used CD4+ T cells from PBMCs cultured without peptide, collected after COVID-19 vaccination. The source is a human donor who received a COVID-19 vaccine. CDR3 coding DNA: TGTGCCTGGAGTGTACAGGGTAACGAGCCCCAGCATTTT. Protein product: CAWSVQGNEPQHF.